Each of the 19 T cell receptor beta chains below was sequenced from the same sample in a study of cytomegalovirus exposure and HLA in healthy donors. The PCR had 60 Vbeta and 13 Jbeta primers. Produced via immunoSEQ multiplex PCR; TCRdb's table is partial and in-frame only. Of roughly 200,000 clones in the sample, 79% were seen once. Specimen: PBMCs. Receptors were obtained from a woman aged 30 to 39 in good health and CMV-seropositive.

The CDR3 DNA reads TGTGCCAGCAGCTTAGCTTCCCCTGTTTTGACAGATACGCAGTATTTT. It specifies CASSLASPVLTDTQYF. This chain joins TRBV11-2 and TRBJ2-3; unclear D gene. V was pared by 1 base and J by 3 bases, with 14 bases between. Looked up from germline, CDR1 is SGHAT and CDR2 is FQNNGV. CDR3 length: 16 amino acids.

This chain uses TRBV21-1 with TRBJ2-3; TRBD2, the D gene given by the table, was not confirmed from the DNA. TRBV21-1 is noted as a pseudogene. The length of the CDR3 is 12 residues. The CDR3 region has the DNA TGTGCCAGCAGCAAAAGCGGAGATACGCAGTATTTT. Its translation is CASSKSGDTQYF.

This chain links TRBV4-1 with TRBJ2-1; a weak D match, TRBD2 (6 bases). The length of the CDR3 is 15 residues. CDR1 and CDR2 (germline): MGHRA, YSYEKL. V was shortened by 1 base and J by 8 bases, with 15 bases between the two germline ends. CDR3 amino acids: CASSQVGDFGDEQFF. CDR3 DNA sequence: TGCGCCAGCAGCCAAGTGGGGGACTTCGGGGATGAGCAGTTCTTC.

This clone has just one count. The chain uses TRBV7-9 and TRBJ2-7; D is unclear. The CDR3 sequence is 14 residues long. The V end was cut by 1 base, the J end by 2 bases, with 9 bases between. Germline V lookup: CDR1 SEHNR, CDR2 FQNEAQ (reference sequence). The DNA of the CDR3 is TGTGCCAGCAGCTTAGGGTACGGTCCCTACGAGCAGTACTTC. Amino acids: CASSLGYGPYEQYF.

With regard to this clone: The junction departs from the called germline gene at one end, perhaps through a read error. The chain joins TRBV6-1 to TRBJ2-7; TRBD2 is a possible D gene (6 bases). This CDR3 region has 15 residues. The germline gives CDR1 MNHNS, CDR2 SASEGT. The DNA for the CDR3 is TGTGCCAGCAGTGTAACGGAGGGAGGCTCCTACGAGCAGTGCTTC. Protein product: CASSVTEGGSYEQCF.

The chain joins TRBV9 to TRBJ1-2; 9 positions match TRBD1. CDR3 size: 15 residues. J gave up 8 bases and V 3 bases, and 11 bases lay outside the gene matches. Germline-derived CDR1 and CDR2 are SGDLS and YYNGEE. Written as DNA, the CDR3 is TGTGCCAGCAGCGGGGGGTGGACAGGGGCGATCGGCTACACCTTC. Protein product: CASSGGWTGAIGYTF.

CDR3 sequence reads: CAISEFPWRDNSPLHF. The CDR3 bases are TGTGCCATCAGTGAATTTCCGTGGCGGGATAATTCACCCCTCCACTTT. The gene calls are TRBV10-3 and TRBJ1-6; D is unclear. This CDR3 is 16 amino acids long. V was clipped by 3 bases and J by 5 bases, with 14 bases between them. From germline, CDR1 is ENHRY and CDR2 SYGVKD.

The chain links TRBV10-1 to TRBJ1-5, with a weak D call TRBD1 (6 bases). V was cut by 2 bases and J by 0 bases, with 23 bases left in between. The CDR3 has 20 residues. CDR1 is WNHNN and CDR2 is SYGVQD in the germline V gene (reference sequence). The CDR3 nucleotides are TGCGCCAGCAGTGAGCCATTGGCCGTCCAGGGGAGGGATAGCAATCAGCCCCAGCATTTT. Encoded protein: CASSEPLAVQGRDSNQPQHF.

The sample holds a few counts of this clone. The CDR3 loop reads CASSLGGMNTGELFF. The CDR3 DNA follows: TGTGCCAGCAGCTTAGGAGGGATGAACACCGGGGAGCTGTTTTTT. The chain carries TRBV11-2 and TRBJ2-2; TRBD2 is a possible D gene (5 bases). V gave up 1 base and J gave up 1 base, with 7 bases separating them. Germline lookup yields CDR1 SGHAT and CDR2 FQNNGV. The CDR3 is made up of 15 amino acids.

This clone has only a few counts. The chain uses TRBV19 and TRBJ1-5; 7 bases agree with TRBD1. Losses at the gene ends were 6 bases for V and 3 bases for J; bases not matched to a gene: 5. Germline values: CDR1 LNHDA, CDR2 SQIVND (reference sequence). The CDR3 covers 14 residues. The CDR3 reads CASRPTGNNQPQHF. The CDR3, as DNA: TGTGCCAGTAGGCCGACAGGGAACAATCAGCCCCAGCATTTT.

The CDR3 nucleotides read TGTGCCAGCAGTTACGGGAGAATGAACACTGAAGCTTTCTTT. It is translated as CASSYGRMNTEAFF. The chain couples TRBV6-6 to TRBJ1-1; D not certain. The CDR3 has 14 residues. V gave up 2 bases and J gave up 0 bases, with 7 bases separating them. Germline CDR1 reads MNHNY; CDR2 reads SVGAGI (reference sequence).

This clone was observed a few times. This rearrangement joins TRBV2 to TRBJ2-1; TRBD2 aligns across 8 bases. The CDR3 length is 15 residues. Germline assignment: CDR1 SNHLY and CDR2 FYNNEI. J was trimmed by 6 bases and V by 6 bases; bases with no gene match: 10. CDR3 amino acids: CASRGLTGGPNEQFF. For the CDR3, the DNA is TGTGCCAGCAGGGGTCTGACGGGGGGGCCCAATGAGCAGTTCTTC.

The V gene is TRBV6-1, the J gene TRBJ2-7; D might be TRBD1 (6 bases). Germline V gene sequence: CDR1 MNHNS, CDR2 SASEGT. The CDR3 runs 15 residues. V was pared by 1 base and J by 3 bases, with 13 bases between. The DNA for the CDR3 is TGTGCCAGCAGTGAAGTGGCCAGGGGCCACTACGAGCAGTACTTC. This codes for CASSEVARGHYEQYF.

The V gene is TRBV15, the J gene TRBJ1-4; unclear D gene. Germline CDR1 is LNHNV and CDR2 is YYDKDF (reference sequence). V was trimmed by 8 bases and J by 0 bases, leaving 7 bases between them. There are 13 residues in the CDR3. The CDR3 nucleotides read TGTGCCACCCATAGTGCAACTAATGAAAAACTGTTTTTT. Its translation: CATHSATNEKLFF.

The rearrangement links TRBV7-8 to TRBJ2-2; 9 nucleotides match TRBD1. CDR3 length: 19 residues. Germline V CDR1 and CDR2: SGHVS, FQNEAQ. V was pared by 0 bases and J by 6 bases, with 14 bases of the junction left unmatched. The CDR3 here is CASSLASTGTGLTAGELFF. DNA of the CDR3: TGTGCCAGCAGCTTAGCGTCAACAGGGACAGGGCTTACGGCCGGGGAGCTGTTTTTT.

The chain is built from TRBV6-6 and TRBJ1-5; TRBD1 might be the D (5 bases). From germline, CDR1 is MNHNY and CDR2 SVGAGI (reference sequence). Trimming removed 7 bases at V and 5 bases at J, with 15 bases between. The CDR3 runs 14 residues. CDR3 nucleotides: TGTGCCAGCACCCTCCGGAGGGGTGATCAGCCCCAGCATTTT. It yields the protein CASTLRRGDQPQHF.

The CDR3 DNA sequence: TGCGCCAGCACTGAGGTAGCGGGAGTCACCGGGGAGCTGTTTTTT. Amino acids: CASTEVAGVTGELFF. This rearrangement joins TRBV5-1 to TRBJ2-2; 9 bases agree with TRBD2. The ends lost 6 bases at V and 4 bases at J; junction bases unmatched: 7. Germline V lookup: CDR1 SGHRS, CDR2 YFSETQ. CDR3 size: 15 residues.

This clone was observed once. The CDR3: CSVEIQETQYF. Written as DNA, the CDR3 is TGCAGCGTTGAGATCCAGGAGACCCAGTACTTC. The J gene is TRBJ2-5, the V gene TRBV29-1; D remains ambiguous. Germline CDR1 SQVTM, CDR2 ANQGSEA. The CDR3 is made up of 11 amino acids. Trimming removed 3 bases from V and 5 bases from J, with 7 bases in between.

The rearrangement joins TRBV6-5 to TRBJ1-2, with D tentatively TRBD1 (6 bases). The V end lost 6 bases, the J end lost 8 bases, and 16 bases lay between the germline ends. Germline lookup yields CDR1 MNHEY and CDR2 SVGAGI. The CDR3 runs 13 residues. The CDR3, as DNA: TGTGCCAGCAGCCGGACAGCGGCTAGGGGCTACACCTTC. It yields the protein CASSRTAARGYTF.